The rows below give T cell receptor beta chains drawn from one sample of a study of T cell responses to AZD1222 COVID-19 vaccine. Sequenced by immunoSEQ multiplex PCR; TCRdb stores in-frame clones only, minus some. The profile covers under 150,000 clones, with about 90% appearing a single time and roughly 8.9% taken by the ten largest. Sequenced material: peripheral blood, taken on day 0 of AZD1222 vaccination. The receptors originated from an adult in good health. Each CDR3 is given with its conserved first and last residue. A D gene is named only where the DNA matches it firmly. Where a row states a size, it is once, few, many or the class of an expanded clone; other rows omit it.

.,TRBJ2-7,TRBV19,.,TGTGCCAGTAGTATTGTTGACTACGAGCAGTACTTC,CASSIVDYEQYF
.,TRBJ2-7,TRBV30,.,TGTGCCTGGAGTGGCGGCGAGCAGTACTTC,CAWSGGEQYF
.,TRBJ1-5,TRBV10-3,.,TGTGCCATCAGTGAGTTCGGGGGAAATCAGCCCCAGCATTTT,CAISEFGGNQPQHF
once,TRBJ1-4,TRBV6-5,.,TGTGCCAGCAGTCAAACAGGCCGCCGCTATGAAAAACTGTTTTTT,CASSQTGRRYEKLFF
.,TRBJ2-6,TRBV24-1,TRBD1,TGTGCCACCAGTGACCCGGGGACAGCGGCTGGGGCCAACGTCCTGACTTTC,CATSDPGTAAGANVLTF
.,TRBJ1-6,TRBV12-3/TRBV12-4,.,TGTGCCAGCAGTCTCCAACGATATTCACCCCTCCACTTT,CASSLQRYSPLHF
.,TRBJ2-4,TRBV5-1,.,TGCGCCAGCAGGAGTGCCGGGGCCCAAAACATTCAGTACTTC,CASRSAGAQNIQYF
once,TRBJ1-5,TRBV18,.,TGTGCCAGCTCACAGACCGACAGTAGCAATCAGCCCCAGCATTTT,CASSQTDSSNQPQHF
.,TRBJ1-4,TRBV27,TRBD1,TGTGCCAGCAGTTTATCCGGGACAGGGGGTGAAAAACTGTTTTTT,CASSLSGTGGEKLFF
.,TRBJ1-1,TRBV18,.,TGTGCCAGCTCACCGGAGGGGCCCTATGGAACTGAAGCTTTCTTT,CASSPEGPYGTEAFF
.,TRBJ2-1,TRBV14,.,TGTGCCAGCAGCCCGGACCAGACCTTCTCCTACAATGAGCAGTTCTTC,CASSPDQTFSYNEQFF
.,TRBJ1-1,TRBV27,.,TGTGCCAGCAGCCCAGTTTATCCGACCGAAACTAATGAAGCTTTCTTT,CASSPVYPTETNEAFF
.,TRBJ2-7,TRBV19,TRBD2,TGTGCCAGTAGTAGGCGGGGGGCATCCTACGAGCAGTACTTC,CASSRRGASYEQYF
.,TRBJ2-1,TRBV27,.,TGTGCCAGCAGTCCCCCTGCGGCGGGAACCTACAATGAGCAGTTCTTC,CASSPPAAGTYNEQFF
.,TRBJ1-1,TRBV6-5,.,TGTGCCAGCAGATTCCGAAACACTGAAGCTTTCTTT,CASRFRNTEAFF
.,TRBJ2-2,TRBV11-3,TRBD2,TGTGCCAGCAGCTCGATAGGGACTAGCGGGAACACCGGGGAGCTGTTTTTT,CASSSIGTSGNTGELFF
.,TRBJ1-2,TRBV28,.,TGTGCCAGCAGACGCAACAGGGCCAACTATGGCTACACCTTC,CASRRNRANYGYTF
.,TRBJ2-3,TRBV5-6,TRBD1,TGTGCCAGCAACGACAGGGACACAGATACGCAGTATTTT,CASNDRDTDTQYF
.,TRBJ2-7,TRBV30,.,TGTGCCTGGAGTGTAAGGTTCGAGCAGTACTTC,CAWSVRFEQYF
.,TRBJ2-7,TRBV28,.,TGTGCCAGCAGTTTTTCAGAGACCATCCAAGGGCGCTACGAGCAGTACTTC,CASSFSETIQGRYEQYF
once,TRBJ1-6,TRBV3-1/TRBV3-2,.,TGTGCCAGCAGCCAATCGCGGGGGGGGCGCGAACCCCTCCACTTT,CASSQSRGGREPLHF
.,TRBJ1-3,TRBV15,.,TGTGCCACCTCGTTTGGCTCTGGAAACACCATATATTTT,CATSFGSGNTIYF
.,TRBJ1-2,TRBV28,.,TGTGCCAGCCGGGGGGGTTCTTTTAACTATGGCTACACCTTC,CASRGGSFNYGYTF
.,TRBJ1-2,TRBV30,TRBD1,TGTGCCTGGAGGGCAGGGGGCCTCTATGGCTACACCTTC,CAWRAGGLYGYTF
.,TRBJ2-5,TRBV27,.,TGTGCCAGCAGGCGTGAGGGGGACCAAGAGACCCAGTACTTC,CASRREGDQETQYF
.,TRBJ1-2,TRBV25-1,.,TGTGCCAGCAGTGCCTCACCATCAGGGAGCTATGGCTACACCTTC,CASSASPSGSYGYTF
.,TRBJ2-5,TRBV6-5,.,TGTGCCAGCAGACCCGCTGGTTCGCAAGAGACCCAGTACTTC,CASRPAGSQETQYF